Here is one T cell receptor beta chain with its context. This clone appeared a few times. The antigen it binds to is not known. Qualities for individual bases were not recorded, and no much larger clone is one base off. A MiSeq instrument was used for deep resolution sequencing, which targeted depths ranging from 1 in 1 million up to 1 in 200,000 T cells, with coverage averaging 10x for each clonotype. The immunoSEQ hsTCRB Kit was used to generate the TCR beta libraries. The paper's data handling went like this. ImmunoSEQ Data Assistant and ImmunoSEQ Analyzer were used for data analysis, and V, D and J genes were assigned according to IMGT definitions. Clonality, with values ranging from 0 to 1, was calculated as one minus the normalized Shannon entropy of productive rearrangement frequencies. Only overrepresented clonotypes making up at least 0.05% of each patient's repertoire were included in the public clonotype analysis. Approximately 12 repertoires from age-matched healthy donors, obtained from immuneACCESS, served as clonality controls. Entries here come from immuneACCESS through TCRdb and include only in-frame sequences with V and J called. Some clones fail to appear in such tables; in the studies checked, an unresolved V gene covers under half of the shortfall, and the cause of the remainder is unknown. V, J and clone size are taken as reported in that table, and D and trimming were inferred from the DNA itself. The sample table records some 25,000 clones; approximately 81% of these occur just once. 9% of the sample comes from the top ten.

The record originates from a study of cytotoxic CD8 clonotypes in ibrutinib-treated CLL listed by TCRdb under 2021. Some background on the complete study: The cohort was composed of roughly ten relapsed/refractory and about 15 treatment-naive patients; IGHV unmutated status was identified in about 17 patients. Responses were partial in around 24 patients and complete in 2; after median about 63 months follow-up, about 14 stayed in remission and some twelve progressed. The response samples were drawn at a median of roughly eleven months into treatment, with a range of about 6 to 36 months. Samples averaged about 260,000 productive templates and around 91,000 productive rearrangements. Of the roughly 86 people in the trial, about 27 had longitudinal samples available. Cryopreserved peripheral blood mononuclear cells were collected at three points: before therapy, at response, and at either sustained remission or disease progression. The paper's findings and limits, for the study overall: At baseline, clonality was higher than in age-matched healthy donors and showed a strong correlation with circulating CD8+ T-cell counts. Sustained-remission and progressing patients did not have matched sampling times, and lymph node repertoires were not examined. Public clonotypes were rare and either shrank or stayed stable during treatment, and the rise in clonality at ibrutinib response reflected expansion of private clonotypes. Clonality increased at ibrutinib response, stayed stable in sustained remission, and fell back toward baseline at progression.

For TCR beta library preparation, roughly 2.2 micrograms of genomic DNA were isolated from cryopreserved PBMCs. Longitudinal blood samples from CLL patients on ibrutinib monotherapy were analyzed using high-throughput TCR beta sequencing. The patients were enrolled in a single-center, open-label phase 2 trial of ibrutinib monotherapy. Including cysteine and phenylalanine, the CDR3 has 20 amino acids. Only CDR3 DNA remains: 60 bases, in frame from the first base. According to the germline V gene, CDR1 reads SGHVS and CDR2 reads FNYEAQ. Cut back by 4 bases and 0 bases, the V and J ends lie 28 bases apart.

The receptor chain draws on TRBV7-6 and TRBJ2-7; 5 matching bases give a weak D call of TRBD2. Specimen: PBMCs, collected before ibrutinib treatment. The origin of this receptor is a human donor with chronic lymphocytic leukemia. Read as DNA, the sequence is TGTGCCAGCAGCTCCCAGGCCCAGTTACATCTAGCCGTGAGCTCCTACGAGCAGTACTTC. Protein translation: CASSSQAQLHLAVSSYEQYF.